This entry is about one T cell receptor beta chain. Using immunoSEQ multiplex PCR, the repertoire was profiled, and TCRdb retains in-frame clones only, with some absent. The table shows 62,000 or so clones, with roughly 80% occurring only once. The data originate from a study of blood T cell repertoires in COVID-19. Trimming removed 1 base from V and 4 bases from J; junction bases left unmatched: 5. Germline values: CDR1 SGHDN, CDR2 FVKESK. The CDR3 is 15 residues long. The chain uses TRBV14 and TRBJ2-3; 7 bases map to TRBD2. What was sequenced was PBMCs or T cells enriched from blood (not recorded which). The receptor was derived from a woman between 40 and 50 years old with acute COVID-19. The CDR3 reads CASSQAGEGSDTQYF. The CDR3 DNA is TGTGCCAGCAGCCAAGCGGGGGAGGGGTCAGATACGCAGTATTTT.